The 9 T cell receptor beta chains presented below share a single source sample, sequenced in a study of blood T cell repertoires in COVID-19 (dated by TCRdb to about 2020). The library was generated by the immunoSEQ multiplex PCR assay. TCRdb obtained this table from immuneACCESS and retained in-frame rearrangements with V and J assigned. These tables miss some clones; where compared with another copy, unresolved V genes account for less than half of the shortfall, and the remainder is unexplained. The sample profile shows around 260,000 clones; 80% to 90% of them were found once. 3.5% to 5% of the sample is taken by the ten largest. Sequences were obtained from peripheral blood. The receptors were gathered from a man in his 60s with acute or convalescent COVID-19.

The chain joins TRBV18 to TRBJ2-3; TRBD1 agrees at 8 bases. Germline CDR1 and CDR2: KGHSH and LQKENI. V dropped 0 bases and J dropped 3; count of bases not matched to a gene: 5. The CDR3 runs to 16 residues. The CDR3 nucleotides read TGTGCCAGCTCACCACCCGCAGGGGGCATTACAGATACGCAGTATTTT. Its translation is CASSPPAGGITDTQYF.

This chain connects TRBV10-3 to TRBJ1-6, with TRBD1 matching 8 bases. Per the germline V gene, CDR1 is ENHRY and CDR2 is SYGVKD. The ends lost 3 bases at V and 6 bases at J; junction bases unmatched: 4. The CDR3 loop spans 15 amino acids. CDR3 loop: CAISENRGSNSPLHF. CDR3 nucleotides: TGTGCCATCAGTGAAAACAGGGGGAGTAATTCACCCCTCCACTTT.

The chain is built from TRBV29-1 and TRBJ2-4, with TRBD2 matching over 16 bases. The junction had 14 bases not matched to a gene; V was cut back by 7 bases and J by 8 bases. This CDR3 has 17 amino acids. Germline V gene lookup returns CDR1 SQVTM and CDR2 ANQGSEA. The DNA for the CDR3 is TGCAGCGCTGAGGGACTAGCGGGAGGGGGAAGAGGAGACATTCAGTACTTC. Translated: CSAEGLAGGGRGDIQYF. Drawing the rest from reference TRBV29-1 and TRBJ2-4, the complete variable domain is SAVISQKPSRDICQRGTSLTIQCQVDSQVTMMFWYRQQPGQSLTLIATANQGSEATYESGFVIDKFPISRPNLTFSTLTVSNMSPEDSSIYLCSAEGLAGGGRGDIQYFGAGTRLSVL.

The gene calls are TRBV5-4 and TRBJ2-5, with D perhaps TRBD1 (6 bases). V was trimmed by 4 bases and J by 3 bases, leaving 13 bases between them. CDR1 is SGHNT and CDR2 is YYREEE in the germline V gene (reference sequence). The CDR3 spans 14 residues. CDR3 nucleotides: TGTGCCAGCAGCGGACCTGGGGGCGAAGAGACCCAGTACTTC. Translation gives CASSGPGGEETQYF.

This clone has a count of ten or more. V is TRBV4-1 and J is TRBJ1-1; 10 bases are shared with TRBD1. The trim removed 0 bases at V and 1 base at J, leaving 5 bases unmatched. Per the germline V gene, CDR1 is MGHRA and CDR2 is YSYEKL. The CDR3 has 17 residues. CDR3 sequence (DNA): TGCGCCAGCAGCCAAGATGGGACAGGGGCGGCGAACACTGAAGCTTTCTTT. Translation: CASSQDGTGAANTEAFF.

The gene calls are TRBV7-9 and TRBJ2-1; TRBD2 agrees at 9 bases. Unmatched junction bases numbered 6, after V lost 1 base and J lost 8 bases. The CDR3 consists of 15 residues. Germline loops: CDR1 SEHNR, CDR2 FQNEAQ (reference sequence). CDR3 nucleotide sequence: TGTGCCAGCAGCTTAGGTCTAGCGGGAAGGGATGAGCAGTTCTTC. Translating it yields CASSLGLAGRDEQFF.

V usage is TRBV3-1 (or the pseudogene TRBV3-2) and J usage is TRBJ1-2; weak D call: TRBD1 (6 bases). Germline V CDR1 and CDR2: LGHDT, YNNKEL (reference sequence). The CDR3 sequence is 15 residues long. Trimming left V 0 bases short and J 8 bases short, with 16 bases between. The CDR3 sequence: CASSQDGQGIGGYTF. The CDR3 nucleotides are TGTGCCAGCAGCCAAGATGGTCAGGGGATAGGCGGCTACACCTTC.

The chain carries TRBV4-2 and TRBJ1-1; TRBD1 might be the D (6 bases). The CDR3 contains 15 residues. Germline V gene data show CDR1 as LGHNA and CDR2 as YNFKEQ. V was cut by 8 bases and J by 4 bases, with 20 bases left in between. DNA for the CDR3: TGTGCCAGCCGCAACAATCCGGGGGGCGTCACTGAAGCTTTCTTT. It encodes CASRNNPGGVTEAFF.

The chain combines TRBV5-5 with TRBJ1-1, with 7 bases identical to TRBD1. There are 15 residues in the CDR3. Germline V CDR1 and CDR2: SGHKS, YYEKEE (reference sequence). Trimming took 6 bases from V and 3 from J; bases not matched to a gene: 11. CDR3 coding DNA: TGTGCCAGCAACTTATACAGGGGTGGTGACACTGAAGCTTTCTTT. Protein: CASNLYRGGDTEAFF.